This TCR beta chain was captured in a study of regulatory T cells in long-lasting Graves disease. Time point noted: newly diagnosed GD, antithyroid drugs for less than 3 months. PBMC RNA served as the TCR library source. Libraries of TCR beta came from iRepertoire HTBI primers plus Arm-PCR of CDR3 regions. TCRdb redid the calling of the multiplex PCR reads with MiXCR, one entry per CDR3 protein. The data hold about 330,000 distinct CDR3 sequences, with around 15% observed a single time. The CDR3 has 15 residues. Trimming removed 0 bases from V and 3 bases from J, with 12 bases in between. Germline values: CDR1 SGDLS, CDR2 YYNGEE. This clonotype was seen a few times. The same specimen was also included in a second study, on T cells in Graves' hyperthyroidism and ophthalmopathy.

The specimen was peripheral blood mononuclear cells (PBMCs), collected at new diagnosis, from a patient treated with antithyroid drugs. The genes are TRBV9 and TRBJ1-1; D is perhaps TRBD1 (5 bases). The receptor comes from a woman between 18 and 29 years old with Graves disease. CDR3 region: CASSVEAGHYTEAFF. The CDR3 nucleotides read TGTGCCAGCAGCGTAGAAGCAGGGCATTACACTGAAGCTTTCTTT.